This paragraph reports one T cell receptor beta chain. Expressed TCRB transcripts were sequenced, since all the RNA that had been isolated was reverse transcribed. The data were produced by immunoSEQ multiplex PCR, yet TCRdb's version contains in-frame clones alone and is incomplete. This sample has a few hundred thousand clones, with less than 35% found just once. The sample is drawn from a study of beta chain features in type 1 diabetes. V was pared by 6 bases and J by 7 bases, with 15 bases between. There are 13 residues in the CDR3. Germline CDR1 is MNHEY and CDR2 is SMNVEV (reference sequence). The sequence was collected from a man aged 25 to 45 in good health. Sequencing was done on a sample of central memory CD4+ T cells from blood. This chain connects TRBV27 to TRBJ1-2; D not certain. The CDR3 nucleotides read TGTGCCAGCAGCCCAAGGTCGGCCATTGGCTACACCTTC. It specifies CASSPRSAIGYTF.